The sequence of this TCR beta chain was determined in a study of cytomegalovirus exposure and HLA in healthy donors. Researchers ran the PCR with 60 Vbeta and 13 Jbeta primers. Using immunoSEQ multiplex PCR, the repertoire was profiled, and TCRdb retains in-frame clones only, with some absent. The table lists under 150,000 clones, about 82% of them singletons. From germline, CDR1 is LNHDA and CDR2 SQIVND (reference sequence). The trim removed 3 bases at V and 2 bases at J, leaving 6 bases unmatched. This CDR3 region has 15 residues. The clonotype was recovered from a male donor in good health and CMV-seronegative. Source material: PBMCs. V is TRBV19 and J is TRBJ2-7; TRBD1 matches at 8 bases. This CDR3 reads CASSIAGTGTYEQYF. DNA for the CDR3: TGTGCCAGTAGTATTGCGGGGACAGGTACCTACGAGCAGTACTTC.